Shown below are 4 T cell receptor beta chains from a single sample sequenced in a study of human T cells and chemical hapten exposure. TCRdb reprocessed the RACE reads via MiXCR and lists one record per CDR3 protein. The profile shows approximately 60,000 distinct CDR3 sequences, 9.3% of them singletons. Time point denoted: patch test 1, 2 weeks after DPC sensitization. Treatment defined: therapeutic diphenylcyclopropenone sensitization with weekly scalp DPC. This sample comprised whole blood, obtained in connection with sensitization to the hapten diphenylcyclopropenone (DPC). These receptors were taken from a woman aged 40 to 55 with alopecia areata. Some clones in this sample may be carry-over from other donors' samples.

For this clonotype: It may be a read error: a sequence one base away is much more abundant. This sequence joins TRBV4-1 and TRBJ2-7; no clear D. Germline lookup yields CDR1 MGHRA and CDR2 YSYEKL. This CDR3 spans 15 amino acids. CDR3 DNA sequence: TGCGCCAACAGCCAAGAGGCAGGAATTAACTACGAGCAGTACTTC. Its translation is CANSQEAGINYEQYF.

Ten or more counts support this clonotype. V and J are TRBV13 and TRBJ1-2, with D unresolved. Germline assignment: CDR1 PRHDT and CDR2 FYEKMQ (reference sequence). This CDR3 has 15 residues. Trimming took off 4 bases at V and 4 bases at J, with 16 bases between the two ends. The CDR3 DNA is TGTGCCAGCAGCTCTGCGGATTCTGGCCCCTATGGCTACACCTTC. Translation gives CASSSADSGPYGYTF.

At least ten counts were recorded for this clonotype. In nucleotides, the CDR3 is TGTGCCAGCAGCGGGGACAGCCTTAAGGCCACAGATACGCAGTATTTT. Translated: CASSGDSLKATDTQYF. J is TRBJ2-3 and V is TRBV25-1; 7 positions agree with TRBD1. The germline CDR1 and CDR2 sequences are MGHDK and SYGVNS. Trimming removed 6 bases from V and 2 bases from J; junction bases left unmatched: 11. The CDR3 is 16 amino acids.

This clonotype has at least ten counts. The chain links TRBV30 to TRBJ1-1; possible D gene TRBD1, 5 bases. The CDR3 covers 11 residues. Between the trimmed V and J ends, which lost 7 bases and 7 bases, there was a span of 13 bases. Germline V gives CDR1 GTSNPN, CDR2 SVGIG (reference sequence). CDR3 loop: CAYSTGGEAFF. The CDR3 DNA is TGTGCCTACAGTACCGGGGGTGAAGCTTTCTTT.